The 17 T cell receptor beta chains given below trace back to one sample, sequenced in a study of shared clonotypes between healthy human individuals. TCRdb's copy holds only in-frame clones and misses some; the assay was immunoSEQ multiplex PCR. The data hold 2 million to 3 million clones, with approximately 93% observed a single time. The sequenced material came from naive CD4+ T cells from PBMCs. As to subset: CD45RA+ positively selected. These receptors all stem from a man aged 18 to 35 in good health. Some clones in this sample may be carry-over from other donors' samples.

V gene TRBV11-2 combines with J gene TRBJ2-7, with TRBD2 identical over 8 bases. Germline V gene sequence: CDR1 SGHAT, CDR2 FQNNGV. The V and J ends lost 3 bases and 2 bases, in that order; junction bases with no gene match: 9. CDR3 length: 16 residues. CDR3 protein: CASSFLGGRPAYEQYF. The CDR3 DNA follows: TGTGCCAGCAGCTTCCTCGGCGGGAGGCCCGCCTACGAGCAGTACTTC.

The chain couples TRBV9 to TRBJ2-5, with 8 bases that match TRBD2. The CDR3 extends over 13 amino acids. Trimming cost V 2 bases and J 5 bases; bases outside gene matches: 2. Germline CDR1 SGDLS, CDR2 YYNGEE. CDR3 sequence reads: CASSVPGGETQYF. In DNA, the CDR3 is TGTGCCAGCAGCGTGCCGGGGGGGGAGACCCAGTACTTC.

V is TRBV7-8 and J is TRBJ2-1; 7 bases line up with TRBD2. J gave up 7 bases and V 4 bases, and 13 bases lay outside the gene matches. Germline-derived CDR1 and CDR2 are SGHVS and FQNEAQ. This CDR3 region has 16 residues. CDR3 sequence (DNA): TGTGCCAGCAGCTCCCGGGGAGGCGGGGGAGTAAATGAGCAGTTCTTC. Its protein is CASSSRGGGGVNEQFF.

Comment on this clone: Other DNA sequences in the same sample also yield this CDR3. The CDR3 protein is CASSLGGTNEKLFF. The CDR3 coding sequence is TGTGCCAGCAGTTTAGGGGGTACCAATGAAAAACTGTTTTTT. The chain uses TRBV28 and TRBJ1-4, with D tentatively TRBD1 (5 bases). Looked up from germline, CDR1 is MDHEN and CDR2 is SYDVKM. The V gene lost 2 bases and the J gene lost 5 bases, with 9 bases spanning the gap. This CDR3 contains 14 residues.

This clone has a single count. The J gene is TRBJ2-7, the V gene TRBV7-9; D might be TRBD2 (6 bases). Germline CDR1 and CDR2: SEHNR and FQNEAQ (reference sequence). The CDR3 contains 16 residues. The V end was cut by 1 base, the J end by 4 bases, with 17 bases between. In DNA form, the CDR3 reads TGTGCCAGCAGCTTAGTGGTCATCGGAAGCGGGTACGAGCAGTACTTC. This translates into CASSLVVIGSGYEQYF.

The chain couples TRBV4-2 to TRBJ2-3; the D is unclear. Deletions cut 0 bases from V and 5 bases from J, with 9 bases between. The germline CDR1 and CDR2 sequences are LGHNA and YNFKEQ. The CDR3 sequence is 14 residues long. In DNA, the CDR3 is TGTGCCAGCAGCCAAGAACGGTTACAAGATACGCAGTATTTT. This translates into CASSQERLQDTQYF.

The V gene is TRBV21-1, the J gene TRBJ1-5; no DNA check was done on the table's D call, TRBD1. TRBV21-1 is flagged as a pseudogene. This CDR3 spans 15 amino acids. Here the CDR3 reads CASSKFGTGHQPQHF. The CDR3 nucleotides read TGTGCCAGCAGCAAATTTGGAACAGGACATCAGCCCCAGCATTTT.

V and J are TRBV5-1 and TRBJ2-5; 11 nucleotides match TRBD2. The end of the DNA aligns better with TRBJ2-7, so the J call may be wrong. The V gene's germline CDR1 is SGHRS and CDR2 YFSETQ. This CDR3 is 15 amino acids long. The CDR3 DNA follows: TGCGCCAGCAGCTGGGGACTAGCGGACAATTACGAGCAGTACTTC. Translation: CASSWGLADNYEQYF.

The chain employs TRBV6-1 and TRBJ1-2; no definite D call. The CDR3 spans 12 residues. In germline, CDR1 is MNHNS, CDR2 SASEGT. V lost 3 bases and J 6 bases, leaving 8 bases between the germline ends. The CDR3 loop reads CASSDRRNGYTF. The CDR3 coding sequence is TGTGCCAGCAGTGACAGGAGGAATGGCTACACCTTC.

As concerns this clone: Other DNA sequences of this sample code for an identical CDR3. J is TRBJ2-2 and V is TRBV9, with 9 bases identical to TRBD2. Germline CDR1 SGDLS, CDR2 YYNGEE. The CDR3 covers 16 residues. Germline trimming cut 0 bases from V and 2 bases from J; bases unmatched to any gene: 2. CDR3 region: CASSVGLAVNTGELFF. The CDR3 region has the DNA TGTGCCAGCAGCGTAGGACTAGCGGTAAACACCGGGGAGCTGTTTTTT.

The CDR3 protein is CASSQDQWEGGEQFF. Written as DNA, the CDR3 is TGCGCCAGCAGCCAAGATCAGTGGGAGGGCGGGGAGCAGTTCTTC. The chain has TRBV4-1 and TRBJ2-1; 7 bases align to TRBD2. V lost 0 bases, J lost 10 bases, and 9 bases stayed unmatched. From germline, CDR1 is MGHRA and CDR2 YSYEKL. There are 15 residues in the CDR3.

The V call is TRBV5-1, the J call TRBJ2-1; tentatively, D is TRBD2 (6 bases). The V and J ends lost 0 bases and 8 bases respectively, with 18 bases between them. Germline V gene sequence: CDR1 SGHRS, CDR2 YFSETQ. The CDR3 consists of 16 residues. CDR3 sequence reads: CASSLERAHSLDEQFF. The CDR3 DNA follows: TGCGCCAGCAGCTTGGAGCGGGCCCATTCCCTCGATGAGCAGTTCTTC.

The V and J genes are TRBV20-1 and TRBJ2-1, with TRBD2 as a possible D gene (6 bases). This CDR3 comprises 11 residues. Looked up from germline, CDR1 is DFQATT and CDR2 is SNEGSKA (reference sequence). Trimming took 3 bases from V and 12 from J, leaving 12 bases between them. This chain's CDR3 is CSARTSILQFF. The CDR3 DNA sequence: TGCAGTGCTAGGACTAGTATTCTGCAGTTCTTC.

The V and J genes are TRBV28 and TRBJ1-2; D call uncertain. The germline CDR1 and CDR2 sequences are MDHEN and SYDVKM. Between the trimmed V and J ends, which lost 2 bases and 2 bases, there was a span of 12 bases. The CDR3 spans 15 residues. For the CDR3, the DNA is TGTGCCAGCAGTTTAGCCTCCGGGAACAACTATGGCTACACCTTC. It specifies CASSLASGNNYGYTF.

This CDR3 reads CASSLLDEYRGYEQFF. The CDR3 DNA reads TGTGCCAGCAGCTTACTGGACGAATACCGGGGCTACGAGCAGTTCTTC. The J gene is TRBJ2-1, the V gene TRBV7-9; D possibly matches TRBD1 or TRBD2 (5 bases each). The CDR3 has 16 residues. V was cut by 2 bases and J by 10 bases, with 21 bases left in between. Germline V lookup: CDR1 SEHNR, CDR2 FQNEAQ (reference sequence).

This chain uses TRBV18 with TRBJ1-2; 10 bases agree with TRBD1. The CDR3 length is 15 residues. The V segment lost 1 base and the J segment 9 bases; nucleotides outside the gene matches: 8. Germline assignment: CDR1 KGHSH and CDR2 LQKENI. The CDR3, as DNA: TGTGCCAGCTCACCACGGGCCGGGACAGGGGAGAGCTACACCTTC. This sequence encodes CASSPRAGTGESYTF.

The V gene is TRBV5-1, the J gene TRBJ2-7, with 7 positions matching TRBD2. J was trimmed by 4 bases and V by 0 bases; bases with no gene match: 10. The germline gives CDR1 SGHRS, CDR2 YFSETQ. The CDR3 has 16 residues. DNA for the CDR3: TGCGCCAGCAGCTTGGGGGCTTGGACTAGTTTTTACGAGCAGTACTTC. Translation gives CASSLGAWTSFYEQYF.